This is a list of T cell receptor beta chains from one sample in a study of post-analysis software for immune sequencing data. TCRdb re-derived calls from the PCR reads in MiXCR, one entry per CDR3 protein. The table lists 600,000 to 750,000 distinct CDR3 sequences, more than 50% of them singletons, with approximately 10% in the top ten. Sequenced: blood. These receptors came from a girl between 2 and 10 years old with multiple sclerosis. Each CDR3 is given with its conserved first and last residue. A D gene is named only where the DNA matches it firmly. Only some rows state a clone size, as once, few, many or a class for expanded clones.

V	D	J	size	CDR3	DNA
TRBV24-1	.	TRBJ2-3	.	CATSGPPGTRTDTQYF	TGTGCCACCAGTGGCCCCCCAGGGACCCGCACAGATACGCAGTATTTT
TRBV12-3/TRBV12-4	.	TRBJ2-5	.	CASSYASRETQYF	TGTGCCAGCAGTTATGCCTCTAGGGAGACCCAGTACTTC
TRBV12-3/TRBV12-4	TRBD2	TRBJ2-7	.	CASSAGVGEQYF	TGTGCCAGCAGTGCGGGGGTAGGCGAGCAGTACTTC
TRBV20-1	.	TRBJ2-1	.	CSAPADRYNEQFF	TGCAGTGCTCCGGCCGACAGGTACAATGAGCAGTTCTTC
TRBV20-1	.	TRBJ1-6	.	CSASGGYNSPLHF	TGCAGTGCTAGCGGGGGCTATAATTCACCCCTCCACTTT
TRBV3-1	.	TRBJ2-5	.	CASSQDPRVRDVGQETQYF	TGTGCCAGCAGCCAGGACCCTAGGGTTAGGGATGTGGGCCAAGAGACCCAGTACTTC
TRBV2	TRBD1	TRBJ1-5	once	CASLRGSDSNQPQHF	TGTGCCAGCCTCAGGGGGAGCGATAGCAATCAGCCCCAGCATTTT
TRBV20-1	TRBD2	TRBJ2-3	.	CSAGRIGLAESTQYF	TGCAGTGCTGGCAGAATCGGACTAGCAGAATCCACGCAGTATTTT
TRBV6-5	.	TRBJ2-7	.	CASSSLRFYEQYF	TGTGCCAGCAGTTCGCTTCGCTTCTACGAGCAGTACTTC
TRBV2	.	TRBJ2-1	.	CASSERSAYNEQFF	TGTGCCAGCAGTGAGAGGTCAGCTTACAATGAGCAGTTCTTC
TRBV20-1	TRBD2	TRBJ2-3	few	CSARDGLFSGRDTQYF	TGCAGTGCTAGAGATGGCCTGTTTAGCGGGAGGGATACGCAGTATTTT
TRBV5-1	TRBD2	TRBJ2-5	.	CASSPGLEAETQYF	TGCGCCAGCAGCCCGGGACTAGAGGCGGAGACCCAGTACTTC
TRBV6-5	.	TRBJ1-2	.	CASSLVNGGYGYTF	TGTGCCAGCAGTTTGGTCAATGGAGGCTATGGCTACACCTTC
TRBV6-2/TRBV6-3	TRBD2	TRBJ2-1	.	CASSQRTSRGGDEQFF	TGTGCCAGCAGTCAACGTACCAGCCGGGGGGGCGATGAGCAGTTCTTC
TRBV10-3	.	TRBJ2-7	.	CAISGPSYEQYF	TGTGCCATCAGTGGGCCCTCCTACGAGCAGTACTTC
TRBV12-3/TRBV12-4	TRBD1	TRBJ1-2	.	CASSLGTGTGYTF	TGTGCCAGCAGTTTAGGGACAGGGACCGGCTACACCTTC
TRBV27	.	TRBJ2-1	.	CASSLISPVESYNEQFF	TGTGCCAGCAGTTTGATCAGCCCGGTAGAATCTTACAATGAGCAGTTCTTC
TRBV29-1	TRBD1	TRBJ2-5	.	CSVVGRGQGETQYF	TGCAGCGTTGTTGGTAGGGGGCAGGGGGAGACCCAGTACTTC
TRBV6-2/TRBV6-3	.	TRBJ1-1	.	CASRLSTGGRNTEAFF	TGTGCCAGCAGACTATCGACAGGCGGGAGGAACACTGAAGCTTTCTTT
TRBV20-1	.	TRBJ2-1	.	CSALGSYNEQFF	TGCAGTGCTTTGGGGAGTTACAATGAGCAGTTCTTC
TRBV6-1	.	TRBJ2-2	.	CASSESGANTGELFF	TGTGCCAGCAGTGAATCCGGGGCTAACACCGGGGAGCTGTTTTTT
TRBV12-3/TRBV12-4	.	TRBJ1-2	.	CASSPSWGGYGYTF	TGTGCCAGCAGTCCCTCGTGGGGCGGCTATGGCTACACCTTC
TRBV4-1	.	TRBJ2-3	.	CASSLQGISSTDTQYF	TGCGCCAGCAGCCTTCAGGGGATTTCTAGCACAGATACGCAGTATTTT
TRBV29-1	TRBD1	TRBJ1-2	few	CRTAAGGASDGYTF	TGCAGGACGGCGGCAGGGGGCGCGTCGGATGGCTACACCTTC
TRBV4-2	.	TRBJ2-1	.	CASSQVRGINMGSSSYNEQFF	TGTGCCAGCAGCCAAGTTCGGGGAATTAATATGGGGTCGAGCTCCTACAATGAGCAGTTCTTC
TRBV29-1	TRBD1	TRBJ2-3	.	CSVESGGADTQYF	TGCAGCGTTGAGTCAGGGGGAGCAGATACGCAGTATTTT
TRBV5-1	TRBD2	TRBJ2-3	.	CASSLAMLAGTDTQYF	TGCGCCAGCAGCTTGGCCATGCTAGCGGGCACAGATACGCAGTATTTT
TRBV5-1	.	TRBJ2-6	.	CASSLVTPGSGANVLTF	TGCGCCAGCAGCTTAGTAACCCCAGGGTCTGGGGCCAACGTCCTGACTTTC
TRBV12-3/TRBV12-4	.	TRBJ2-7	many	CASSLRGYEQYF	TGTGCCAGCAGCCTCAGGGGCTACGAGCAGTACTTC
TRBV7-8	.	TRBJ2-3	few	CASRFDRIPTDTQYF	TGTGCCAGCAGATTTGACAGAATTCCCACAGATACGCAGTATTTT
TRBV20-1	.	TRBJ2-1	.	CSAITRDHNEQFF	TGCAGTGCTATTACCCGGGACCACAATGAGCAGTTCTTC
TRBV10-3	TRBD1	TRBJ1-1	.	CAISQGTGIGYTEAFF	TGTGCCATCAGTCAGGGGACAGGGATCGGGTACACTGAAGCTTTCTTT
TRBV6-5	TRBD2	TRBJ2-3	few	CASRPQRGRAGTQYF	TGTGCCAGCAGGCCACAGCGGGGGAGAGCAGGTACGCAGTATTTT
TRBV5-4	.	TRBJ2-1	.	CASSLEVGRLRKGLSYYNEQFF	TGTGCCAGCAGCTTGGAAGTAGGACGGCTCAGGAAGGGGCTATCTTATTACAATGAGCAGTTCTTC
TRBV7-2	.	TRBJ2-1	.	CASSRTADPYNEQFF	TGTGCCAGCAGCCGGACGGCAGACCCCTACAATGAGCAGTTCTTC
TRBV5-1	.	TRBJ2-3	.	CASSIPSDTQYF	TGCGCCAGCAGCATCCCCTCAGATACGCAGTATTTT
TRBV5-6	TRBD2	TRBJ2-1	.	CASSKGGSPYNEQFF	TGTGCCAGCAGTAAGGGCGGGAGCCCTTACAATGAGCAGTTCTTC
TRBV29-1	TRBD1	TRBJ1-2	once	CSVLTGGDYGYTF	TGCAGCGTACTGACAGGGGGGGACTATGGCTACACCTTC
TRBV20-1	TRBD2	TRBJ2-3	few	CSARDSGAGTDTQYF	TGCAGTGCTAGAGATAGCGGGGCCGGCACAGATACGCAGTATTTT
TRBV5-1	.	TRBJ1-5	.	CASSLDGNRPQHF	TGCGCCAGCAGCTTGGATGGGAATCGGCCCCAGCATTTT
TRBV7-2	TRBD1	TRBJ2-7	few	CASTADRDRAYEQYF	TGTGCCAGCACCGCAGACAGGGACAGGGCCTACGAGCAGTACTTC
TRBV4-3	TRBD2	TRBJ2-1	.	CASTSGLADYNEQCF	TGCGCCAGCACCTCGGGACTAGCGGATTACAATGAGCAGTGCTTC
TRBV5-1	TRBD1	TRBJ2-1	.	CASSDGSGTGDNEQFF	TGCGCCAGCAGCGACGGATCCGGGACAGGAGACAATGAGCAGTTCTTC
TRBV21-1	.	TRBJ2-1	.	CASSKEPATDEQFF	TGTGCCAGCAGCAAAGAGCCCGCTACCGACGAGCAGTTCTTC
TRBV28	.	TRBJ2-7	.	CASSLWVFSSYNEQYF	TGTGCCAGCAGTTTATGGGTATTCAGCTCCTACAATGAGCAGTACTTC
TRBV5-1	.	TRBJ2-6	.	CASSFDGAGANVLTF	TGCGCCAGCAGCTTTGACGGGGCCGGGGCCAACGTCCTGACTTTC
TRBV9	.	TRBJ1-2	.	CASSVGLGGTYGGYTF	TGTGCCAGCAGCGTAGGGTTAGGAGGGACTTATGGTGGCTACACCTTC
TRBV10-3	.	TRBJ2-3	.	CAISPRPPTDTQYF	TGTGCCATCAGTCCTCGCCCCCCCACAGATACGCAGTATTTT
TRBV12-3/TRBV12-4	.	TRBJ2-7	many	CASSFGTGSYEQYF	TGTGCCAGCAGCTTCGGGACGGGGTCCTACGAGCAGTACTTC
TRBV11-2	.	TRBJ2-5	.	CASSSSTDKTQYF	TGTGCCAGCAGCTCCTCGACAGACAAGACCCAGTACTTC
TRBV29-1	TRBD1	TRBJ1-2	few	CSVDNGQAVYTF	TGCAGCGTTGACAACGGACAGGCGGTCTACACCTTC
TRBV7-2	.	TRBJ2-1	.	CASSGGGSNEQFF	TGTGCCAGCAGCGGTGGGGGATCCAATGAGCAGTTCTTC
TRBV24-1	.	TRBJ1-2	.	CATSAGTADGYTF	TGTGCCACCAGTGCCGGGACTGCGGATGGCTACACCTTC
TRBV18	TRBD2	TRBJ2-7	few	CASSPRLAGSGYEQYF	TGTGCCAGCTCACCCCGACTAGCCGGAAGTGGCTACGAGCAGTACTTC